This is a list of T cell receptor beta chains from one sample in a study of T cell repertoires in cytomegalovirus infection. Antigen specificity for these receptors is unknown. TCRdb re-derived calls from the reads in MiXCR, one entry per CDR3 protein. The data hold 250,000 to 300,000 distinct CDR3 sequences, with 22% observed a single time. The sample here was cultured PBMCs, taken from culture after CMV antigen stimulation. The receptors here all came from a human donor in good health (CMV status not recorded). Some clones in this sample may be carry-over from other donors' samples. CDR3s include the opening cysteine and the closing phenylalanine or tryptophan. The D gene is left open where the match is weak. Clone size is not always given. Where it is, it says once, few, many or a class for expanded clones.

j_call v_call cdr3_length clone_size d_call cdr3_aa cdr3_nt
TRBJ1-5 TRBV20-1 12 many . CSASNSNQPQHF TGCAGTGCTAGTAATAGCAATCAGCCCCAGCATTTT
TRBJ2-5 TRBV20-1 14 few . CSARDRGVGETQYF TGCAGTGCGAGAGATAGGGGGGTTGGAGAGACCCAGTACTTC
TRBJ1-2 TRBV12-3/TRBV12-4 14 . . CASSSPLSDYGYTF TGTGCCAGCAGTTCCCCCTTATCCGACTATGGCTACACCTTC
TRBJ1-5 TRBV6-2/TRBV6-3 15 . . CASSYVTEGNQPQHF TGTGCCAGCAGTTACGTGACAGAGGGCAATCAGCCCCAGCATTTT
TRBJ2-7 TRBV4-1 15 few . CASSQQGQGGGEQYF TGCGCCAGCAGCCAACAGGGGCAGGGGGGGGGCGAGCAGTACTTC
TRBJ2-7 TRBV3-1 13 . . CASSHGVTYEQYF TGTGCCAGCAGCCATGGCGTAACCTACGAGCAGTACTTC
TRBJ1-2 TRBV24-1 13 once . CATSDLENYGYTF TGTGCCACCAGTGATTTGGAAAACTATGGCTACACCTTC
TRBJ2-3 TRBV7-2 18 few . CASSPRPGSGLGTDTQYF TGTGCCAGCAGCCCACGCCCGGGGAGCGGATTGGGCACAGATACGCAGTATTTT
TRBJ1-2 TRBV12-3/TRBV12-4 17 few . CASSPESPTGWAYGYTF TGTGCCAGCAGTCCAGAATCCCCGACAGGCTGGGCCTATGGCTACACCTTC
TRBJ2-7 TRBV5-4 16 few . CASSLDLAWSSYEQYF TGTGCCAGCAGCTTAGACCTAGCGTGGAGCTCCTACGAGCAGTACTTC
TRBJ1-1 TRBV7-8 13 many . CASKSARGTEAFF TGTGCCAGCAAATCAGCCCGGGGGACTGAAGCTTTCTTT
TRBJ1-5 TRBV19 15 . . CATGWNGLGNQPQHF TGTGCAACAGGGTGGAACGGGCTGGGCAATCAGCCCCAGCATTTT
TRBJ1-5 TRBV4-1 14 . . CASSQTGFNQPQHF TGCGCCAGCAGCCAGACAGGATTCAATCAGCCCCAGCATTTT
TRBJ1-1 TRBV28 14 few . CASRKGRRNTEAFF TGTGCCAGCAGAAAGGGACGGAGGAACACTGAAGCTTTCTTT
TRBJ2-3 TRBV2 14 few TRBD1 CATLVGQGTDTQYF TGTGCCACCTTGGTTGGACAGGGCACAGATACGCAGTATTTT
TRBJ2-2 TRBV12-3/TRBV12-4 14 many . CASTLNTYTGELFF TGTGCCAGCACCCTCAACACGTACACCGGGGAGCTGTTTTTT
TRBJ2-1 TRBV12-3/TRBV12-4 13 . . CASSPLARNEQFF TGTGCCAGCAGTCCCTTAGCGCGCAATGAGCAGTTCTTC
TRBJ2-7 TRBV18 13 . . CASSPITAYEQYF TGTGCCAGCTCCCCTATTACTGCCTACGAGCAGTACTTC
TRBJ2-5 TRBV29-1 12 . . CSVARAQETQYF TGCAGCGTTGCCAGGGCCCAAGAGACCCAGTACTTC
TRBJ2-1 TRBV7-8 15 many TRBD2 CASSSREGSYNEQFF TGTGCCAGCAGCTCCCGGGAGGGCTCCTACAATGAGCAGTTCTTC
TRBJ1-2 TRBV4-1 15 few . CASSQEPPGGDGYTF TGCGCCAGCAGCCAAGAACCCCCGGGGGGGGATGGCTACACCTTC
TRBJ2-1 TRBV29-1 13 . TRBD2 CSVDLAGDREQFF TGCAGCGTTGATCTAGCGGGAGATCGTGAGCAGTTCTTC
TRBJ1-2 TRBV7-2 14 few . CASSLEQTNYGYTF TGTGCCAGCAGCTTAGAGCAAACTAACTATGGCTACACCTTC
TRBJ2-6 TRBV10-3 19 . . CAISVGVGGPKAGANVLTF TGTGCCATCAGTGTTGGGGTCGGGGGTCCGAAGGCTGGGGCCAACGTCCTGACTTTC
TRBJ2-3 TRBV7-2 13 many . CASSFISTDTQYF TGTGCCAGCAGCTTCATTAGCACAGATACGCAGTATTTT
TRBJ2-1 TRBV7-2 11 many . CASTAGDEQFF TGTGCCAGCACCGCCGGGGATGAGCAGTTCTTC
TRBJ1-5 TRBV7-2 16 many . CASSFTPGQGDQPQHF TGTGCCAGCAGTTTCACCCCGGGACAAGGGGATCAGCCCCAGCATTTT
TRBJ1-5 TRBV4-1 18 . TRBD1 CASSQDLQGALGNQPQHF TGCGCCAGCAGCCAAGATCTCCAGGGGGCTTTAGGTAATCAGCCCCAGCATTTT
TRBJ2-4 TRBV7-8 13 . . CASSRVMRHIQYF TGTGCCAGCAGCCGGGTTATGAGGCACATTCAGTACTTC
TRBJ2-5 TRBV12-3/TRBV12-4 12 . . CASRGLVETQYF TGTGCCAGCAGGGGTCTAGTCGAGACCCAGTACTTC
TRBJ2-5 TRBV27 15 . . CATQPQGDSQETQYF TGTGCCACCCAACCTCAGGGGGACTCACAAGAGACCCAGTACTTC
TRBJ2-3 TRBV7-9 18 many TRBD2 CASRPHPRLANRTDTQYF TGTGCCAGCAGACCCCATCCCCGACTAGCGAACCGCACAGATACGCAGTATTTT
TRBJ1-2 TRBV7-9 14 . TRBD1 CASSPQGQNYGYTF TGTGCCAGCAGCCCACAGGGACAGAACTATGGCTACACCTTC
TRBJ1-1 TRBV29-1 13 . . CSVRTRMNTEAFF TGCAGCGTTCGTACCCGGATGAACACTGAAGCTTTCTTT
TRBJ2-1 TRBV11-2 15 few . CASSRTAMTYNEQFF TGTGCCAGCAGCAGGACCGCAATGACATACAATGAGCAGTTCTTC
TRBJ2-5 TRBV12-5 14 . . CASGMTGPQETQYF TGTGCTAGTGGAATGACAGGACCCCAAGAGACCCAGTACTTC
TRBJ2-1 TRBV10-3 20 . TRBD2 CAISGPGTTIEDSSYNEQFF TGTGCCATCAGCGGACCCGGGACTACCATAGAAGACAGCTCCTACAATGAGCAGTTCTTC
TRBJ1-1 TRBV10-1 13 many . CASSESIVSEAFF TGCGCCAGCAGTGAGTCTATCGTATCTGAAGCTTTCTTT
TRBJ2-7 TRBV7-9 12 . . CASSYPGQKQYF TGTGCCAGCAGCTACCCGGGCCAAAAGCAGTACTTC
TRBJ1-2 TRBV7-2 16 many . CASSLLVGQMGYGYTF TGTGCCAGCAGCTTATTAGTCGGGCAAATGGGCTATGGCTACACCTTC
TRBJ2-1 TRBV25-1 14 . . CASSDRSRVDEQFF TGTGCCAGCAGTGACAGAAGCAGGGTGGATGAGCAGTTCTTC
TRBJ1-3 TRBV6-1 13 many . CASSEYGGNTIYF TGTGCCAGCAGTGAATATGGGGGAAACACCATATATTTT
TRBJ1-4 TRBV12-3/TRBV12-4 14 . . CASTGDATNEKLFF TGTGCCAGCACCGGAGACGCAACTAATGAAAAACTGTTTTTT
TRBJ2-3 TRBV20-1 15 . TRBD2 CSARDESGSTDTQYF TGCAGTGCTAGAGATGAAAGCGGGAGTACAGATACGCAGTATTTT
TRBJ1-4 TRBV7-9 16 . . CASSPVYEPAGEKLFF TGTGCCAGCAGCCCCGTCTATGAACCCGCGGGTGAAAAACTGTTTTTT
TRBJ2-7 TRBV4-3 17 . . CASSQERFGLDRYEQYF TGCGCCAGCAGCCAAGAGAGGTTCGGGCTAGACCGATACGAGCAGTACTTC
TRBJ2-5 TRBV6-6 14 few . CASSYFSEGETQYF TGTGCCAGCAGTTACTTTAGTGAAGGGGAGACCCAGTACTTC
TRBJ2-5 TRBV7-2 12 . . CASSGAGETQYF TGTGCCAGCAGCGGTGCCGGGGAGACCCAGTACTTC
TRBJ1-1 TRBV4-2 15 . . CASSQDPGSETEAFF TGTGCCAGCAGCCAAGATCCAGGGTCAGAGACTGAAGCTTTCTTT
TRBJ2-1 TRBV5-1 16 . . CASSLGLSFSYNEQFF TGCGCCAGCAGCTTGGGGTTATCTTTTTCCTACAATGAGCAGTTCTTC
TRBJ2-3 TRBV18 12 . TRBD2 CASSQAAGAQYF TGTGCCAGCTCACAGGCAGCGGGGGCGCAGTATTTT
TRBJ1-2 TRBV29-1 13 . TRBD1 CSALDRGTYGYTF TGCAGCGCCCTGGACAGGGGGACATATGGCTACACCTTC
TRBJ2-2 TRBV19 19 few TRBD2 CASRKMSGTNLANTGELFF TGTGCCAGTAGGAAGATGAGCGGGACGAACTTAGCGAACACCGGGGAGCTGTTTTTT